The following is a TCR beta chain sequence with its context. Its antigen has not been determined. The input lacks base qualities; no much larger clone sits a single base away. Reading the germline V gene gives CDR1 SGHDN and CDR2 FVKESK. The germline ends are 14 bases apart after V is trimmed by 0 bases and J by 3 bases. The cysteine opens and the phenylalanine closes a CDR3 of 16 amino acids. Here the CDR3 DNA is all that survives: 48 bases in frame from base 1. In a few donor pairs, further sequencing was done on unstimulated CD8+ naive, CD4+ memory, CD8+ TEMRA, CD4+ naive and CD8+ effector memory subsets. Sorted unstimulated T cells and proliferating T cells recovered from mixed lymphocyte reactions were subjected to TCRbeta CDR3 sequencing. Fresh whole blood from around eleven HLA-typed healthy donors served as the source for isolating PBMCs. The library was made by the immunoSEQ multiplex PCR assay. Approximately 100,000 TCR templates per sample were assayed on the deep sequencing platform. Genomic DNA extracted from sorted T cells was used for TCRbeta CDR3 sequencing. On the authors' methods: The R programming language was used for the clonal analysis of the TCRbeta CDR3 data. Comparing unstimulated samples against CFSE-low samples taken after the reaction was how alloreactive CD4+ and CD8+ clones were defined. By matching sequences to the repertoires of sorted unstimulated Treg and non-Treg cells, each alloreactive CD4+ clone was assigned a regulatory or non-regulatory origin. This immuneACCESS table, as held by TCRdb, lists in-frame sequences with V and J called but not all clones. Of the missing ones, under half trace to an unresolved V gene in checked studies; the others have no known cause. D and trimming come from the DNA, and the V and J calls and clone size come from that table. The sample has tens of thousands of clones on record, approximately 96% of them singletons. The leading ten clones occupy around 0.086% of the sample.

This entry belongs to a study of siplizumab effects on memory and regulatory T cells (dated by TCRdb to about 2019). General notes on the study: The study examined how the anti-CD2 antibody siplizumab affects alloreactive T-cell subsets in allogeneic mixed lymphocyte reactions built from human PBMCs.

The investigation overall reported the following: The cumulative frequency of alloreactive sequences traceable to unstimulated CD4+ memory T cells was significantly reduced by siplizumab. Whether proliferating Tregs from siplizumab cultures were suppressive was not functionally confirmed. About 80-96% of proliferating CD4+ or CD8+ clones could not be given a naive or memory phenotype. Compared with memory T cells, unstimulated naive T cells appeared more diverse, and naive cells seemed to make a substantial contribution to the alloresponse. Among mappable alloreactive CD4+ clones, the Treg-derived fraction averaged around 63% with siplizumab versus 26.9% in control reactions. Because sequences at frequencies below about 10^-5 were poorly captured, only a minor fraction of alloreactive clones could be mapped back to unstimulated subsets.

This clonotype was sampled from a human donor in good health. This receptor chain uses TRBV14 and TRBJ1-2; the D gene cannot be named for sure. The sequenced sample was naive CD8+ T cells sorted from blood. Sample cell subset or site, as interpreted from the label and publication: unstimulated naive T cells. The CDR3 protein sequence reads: CASSQEGPGEYYGYTF. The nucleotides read TGTGCCAGCAGCCAAGAAGGACCGGGAGAATACTATGGCTACACCTTC.